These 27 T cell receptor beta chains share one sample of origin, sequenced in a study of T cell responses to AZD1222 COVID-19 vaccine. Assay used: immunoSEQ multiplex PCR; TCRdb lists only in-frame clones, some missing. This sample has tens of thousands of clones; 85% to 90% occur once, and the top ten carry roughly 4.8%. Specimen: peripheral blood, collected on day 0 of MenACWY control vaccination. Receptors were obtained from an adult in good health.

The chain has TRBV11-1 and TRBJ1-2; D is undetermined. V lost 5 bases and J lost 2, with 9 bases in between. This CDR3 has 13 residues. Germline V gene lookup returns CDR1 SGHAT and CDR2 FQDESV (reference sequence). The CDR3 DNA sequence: TGTGCCAGCAGCCCCGGTGGAAACTATGGCTACACCTTC. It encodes CASSPGGNYGYTF.

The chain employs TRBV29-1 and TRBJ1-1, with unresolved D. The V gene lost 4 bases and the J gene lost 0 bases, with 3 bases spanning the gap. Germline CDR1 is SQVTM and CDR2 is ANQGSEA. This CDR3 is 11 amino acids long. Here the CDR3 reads CSVGVNTEAFF. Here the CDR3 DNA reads TGCAGCGTTGGTGTGAACACTGAAGCTTTCTTT.

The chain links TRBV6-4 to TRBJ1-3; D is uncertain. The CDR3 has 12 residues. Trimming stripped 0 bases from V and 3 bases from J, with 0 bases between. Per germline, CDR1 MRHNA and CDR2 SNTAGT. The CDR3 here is CASSDSGNTIYF. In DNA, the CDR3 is TGTGCCAGCAGTGACTCTGGAAACACCATATATTTT.

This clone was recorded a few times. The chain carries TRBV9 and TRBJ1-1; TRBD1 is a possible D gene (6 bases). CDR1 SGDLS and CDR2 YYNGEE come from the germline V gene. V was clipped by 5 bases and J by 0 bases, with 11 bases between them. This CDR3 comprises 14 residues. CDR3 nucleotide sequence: TGTGCCAGCAGATTAGGGGGGATGAACACTGAAGCTTTCTTT. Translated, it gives CASRLGGMNTEAFF.

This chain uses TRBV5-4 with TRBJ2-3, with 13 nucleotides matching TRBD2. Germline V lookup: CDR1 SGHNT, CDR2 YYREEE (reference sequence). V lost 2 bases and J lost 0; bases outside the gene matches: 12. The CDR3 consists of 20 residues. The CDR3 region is CASSFAGTSGRAGSTDTQYF. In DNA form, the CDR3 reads TGTGCCAGCAGCTTCGCCGGCACTAGCGGGAGGGCAGGTAGCACAGATACGCAGTATTTT.

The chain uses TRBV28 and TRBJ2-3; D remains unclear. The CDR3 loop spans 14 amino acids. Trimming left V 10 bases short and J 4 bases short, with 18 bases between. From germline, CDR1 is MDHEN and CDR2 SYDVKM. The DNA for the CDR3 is TGTGCCACTTTCCATTGGGGTTCCGCAGATACGCAGTATTTT. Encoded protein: CATFHWGSADTQYF.

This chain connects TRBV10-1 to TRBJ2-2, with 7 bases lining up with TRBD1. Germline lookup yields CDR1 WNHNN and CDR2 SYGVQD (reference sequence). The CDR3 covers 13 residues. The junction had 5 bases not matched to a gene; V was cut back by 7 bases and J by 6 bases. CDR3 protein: CASNDRVAGELFF. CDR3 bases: TGCGCCAGCAATGACAGGGTCGCCGGGGAGCTGTTTTTT.

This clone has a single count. CDR3 loop: CASSFGPNTEAFF. For the CDR3, the DNA is TGTGCCAGCAGTTTCGGGCCGAACACTGAAGCTTTCTTT. The V call is TRBV12-3 or TRBV12-4, the J call TRBJ1-1; no reliable D call. The CDR3 has 13 amino acids. V shed 3 bases and J shed 1 base, with 6 bases lying between them.

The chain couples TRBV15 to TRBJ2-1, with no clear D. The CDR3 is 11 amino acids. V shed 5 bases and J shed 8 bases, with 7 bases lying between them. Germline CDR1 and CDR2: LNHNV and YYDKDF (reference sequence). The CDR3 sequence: CATSLRDEQFF. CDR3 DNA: TGTGCCACCAGCCTTCGTGATGAGCAGTTCTTC.

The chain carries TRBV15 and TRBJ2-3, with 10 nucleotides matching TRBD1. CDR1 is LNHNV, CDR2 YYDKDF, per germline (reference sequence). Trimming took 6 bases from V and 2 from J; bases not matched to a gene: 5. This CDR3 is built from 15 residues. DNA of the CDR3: TGTGCCACCAGGAGGGGACAGGGGAACACAGATACGCAGTATTTT. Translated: CATRRGQGNTDTQYF.

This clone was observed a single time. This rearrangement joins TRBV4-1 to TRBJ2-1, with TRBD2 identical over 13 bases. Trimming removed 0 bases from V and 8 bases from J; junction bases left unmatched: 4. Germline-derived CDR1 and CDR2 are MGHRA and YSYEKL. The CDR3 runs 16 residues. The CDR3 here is CASSQDTSGRAYEQFF. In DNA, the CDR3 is TGCGCCAGCAGCCAAGATACTAGCGGGAGGGCCTATGAGCAGTTCTTC.

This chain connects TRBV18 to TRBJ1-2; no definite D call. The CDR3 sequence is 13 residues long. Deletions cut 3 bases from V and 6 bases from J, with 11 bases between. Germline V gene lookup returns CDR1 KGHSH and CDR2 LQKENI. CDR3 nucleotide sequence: TGTGCCAGCTCACCGACGGGCGGGGATGGCTACACCTTC. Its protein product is CASSPTGGDGYTF.

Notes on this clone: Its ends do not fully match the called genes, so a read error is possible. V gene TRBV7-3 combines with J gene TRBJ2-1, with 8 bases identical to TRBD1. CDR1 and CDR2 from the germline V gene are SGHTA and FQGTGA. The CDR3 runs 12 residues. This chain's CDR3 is CASSLTGTGGVF. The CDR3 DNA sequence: TGTGCCAGCAGCTTAACCGGGACAGGTGGAGTCTTC.

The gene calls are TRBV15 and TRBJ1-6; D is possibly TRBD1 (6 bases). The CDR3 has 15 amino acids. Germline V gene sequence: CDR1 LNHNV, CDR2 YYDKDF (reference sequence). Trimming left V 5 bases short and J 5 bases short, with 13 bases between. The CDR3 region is CATSPGDRDNSPLHF. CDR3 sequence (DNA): TGTGCCACCAGCCCAGGGGACCGCGATAATTCACCCCTCCACTTT.

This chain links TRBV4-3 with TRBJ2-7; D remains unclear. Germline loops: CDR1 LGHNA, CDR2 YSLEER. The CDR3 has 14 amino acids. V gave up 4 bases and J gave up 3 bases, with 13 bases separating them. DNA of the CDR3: TGCGCCAGCAGCCCGGACCGGAACAGCTACGAGCAGTACTTC. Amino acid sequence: CASSPDRNSYEQYF.

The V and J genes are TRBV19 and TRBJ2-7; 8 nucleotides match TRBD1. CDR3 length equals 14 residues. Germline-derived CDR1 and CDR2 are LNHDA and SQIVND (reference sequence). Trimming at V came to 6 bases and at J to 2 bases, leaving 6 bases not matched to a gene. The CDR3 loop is CASRSGGTAYEQYF. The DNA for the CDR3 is TGTGCCAGTAGATCAGGGGGCACGGCCTACGAGCAGTACTTC.

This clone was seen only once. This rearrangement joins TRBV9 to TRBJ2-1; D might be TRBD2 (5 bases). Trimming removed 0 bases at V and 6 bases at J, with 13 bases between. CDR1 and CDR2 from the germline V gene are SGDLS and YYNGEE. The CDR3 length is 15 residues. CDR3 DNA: TGTGCCAGCAGCGTAGGAGTACTAGAGGTCAATGAGCAGTTCTTC. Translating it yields CASSVGVLEVNEQFF. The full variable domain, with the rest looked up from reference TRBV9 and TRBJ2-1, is DSGVTQTPKHLITATGQRVTLRCSPRSGDLSVYWYQQSLDQGLQFLIQYYNGEERAKGNILERFSAQQFPDLHSELNLSSLELGDSALYFCASSVGVLEVNEQFFGPGTRLTVL.

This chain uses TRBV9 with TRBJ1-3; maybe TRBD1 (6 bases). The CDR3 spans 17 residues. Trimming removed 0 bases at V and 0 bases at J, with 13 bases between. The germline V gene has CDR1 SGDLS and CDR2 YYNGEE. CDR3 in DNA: TGTGCCAGCAGCGTAGCTGGACAGTTCTTCTCTGGAAACACCATATATTTT. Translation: CASSVAGQFFSGNTIYF.

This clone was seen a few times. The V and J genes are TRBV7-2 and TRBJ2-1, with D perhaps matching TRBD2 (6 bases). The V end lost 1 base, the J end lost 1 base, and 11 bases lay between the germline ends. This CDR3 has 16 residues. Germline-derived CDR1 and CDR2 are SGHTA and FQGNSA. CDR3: CASSLVFGGSYNEQFF. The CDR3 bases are TGTGCCAGCAGCTTAGTTTTTGGGGGGTCCTACAATGAGCAGTTCTTC.

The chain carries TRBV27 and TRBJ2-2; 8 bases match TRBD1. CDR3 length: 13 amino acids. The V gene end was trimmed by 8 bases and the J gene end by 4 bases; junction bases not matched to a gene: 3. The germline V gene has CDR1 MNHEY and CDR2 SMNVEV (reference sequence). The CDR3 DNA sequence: TGTGCCAGCCTCACAGGGGGCACCGGGGAGCTGTTTTTT. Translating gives CASLTGGTGELFF.

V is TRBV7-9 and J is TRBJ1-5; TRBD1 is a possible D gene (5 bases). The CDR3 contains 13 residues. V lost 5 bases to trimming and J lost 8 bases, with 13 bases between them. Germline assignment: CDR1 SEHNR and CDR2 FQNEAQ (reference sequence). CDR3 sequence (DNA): TGTGCCAGCAGCCGGGACCCGCGGGAGCCCCAGCATTTT. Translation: CASSRDPREPQHF.

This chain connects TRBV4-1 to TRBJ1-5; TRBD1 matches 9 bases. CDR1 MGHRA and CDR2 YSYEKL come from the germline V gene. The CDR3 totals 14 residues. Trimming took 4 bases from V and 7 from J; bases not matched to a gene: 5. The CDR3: CASSRHTGGQPQHF. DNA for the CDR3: TGCGCCAGCAGCCGCCATACAGGGGGCCAGCCCCAGCATTTT.

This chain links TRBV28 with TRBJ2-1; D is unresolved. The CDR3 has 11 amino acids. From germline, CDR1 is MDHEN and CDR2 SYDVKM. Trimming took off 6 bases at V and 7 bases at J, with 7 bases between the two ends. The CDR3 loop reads CASRTRNEQFF. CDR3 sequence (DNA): TGTGCCAGCAGAACTCGGAATGAGCAGTTCTTC.

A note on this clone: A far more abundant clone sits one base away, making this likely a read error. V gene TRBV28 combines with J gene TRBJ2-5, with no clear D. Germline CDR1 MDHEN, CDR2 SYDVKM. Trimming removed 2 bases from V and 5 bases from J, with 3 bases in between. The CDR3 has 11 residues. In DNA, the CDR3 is TGTGCCAGCAGTTTAGGGGAGACCCAGTACTTC. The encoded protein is CASSLGETQYF.

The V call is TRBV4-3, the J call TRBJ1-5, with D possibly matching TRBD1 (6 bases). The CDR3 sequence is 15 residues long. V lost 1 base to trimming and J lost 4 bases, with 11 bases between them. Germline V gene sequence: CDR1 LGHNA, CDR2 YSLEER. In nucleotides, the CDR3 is TGCGCCAGCAGCCAAGGGACAGCGGGAAATCAGCCCCAGCATTTT. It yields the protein CASSQGTAGNQPQHF.

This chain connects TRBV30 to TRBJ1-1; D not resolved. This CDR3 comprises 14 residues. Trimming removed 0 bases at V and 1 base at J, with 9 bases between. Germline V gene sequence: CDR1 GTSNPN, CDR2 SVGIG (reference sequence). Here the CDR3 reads CAWSVETANTEAFF. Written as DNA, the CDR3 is TGTGCCTGGAGTGTAGAGACCGCGAACACTGAAGCTTTCTTT.

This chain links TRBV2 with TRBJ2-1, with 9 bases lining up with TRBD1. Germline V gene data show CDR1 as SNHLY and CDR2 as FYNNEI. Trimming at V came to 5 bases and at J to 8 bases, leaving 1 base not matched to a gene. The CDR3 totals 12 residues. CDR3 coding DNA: TGTGCCAGCAGTTGGGACAGGGATGAGCAGTTCTTC. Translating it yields CASSWDRDEQFF.